The text below deals with one T cell receptor beta chain. Its target is unknown. Germline V gene sequence: CDR1 SGHRS, CDR2 YFSETQ. Trimming took off 5 bases at V and 1 base at J, with 9 bases between the two ends. The CDR3 contains 13 residues. This record comes from a study of CD8 T cells in ankylosing spondylitis. Making use of molecular barcodes, quantitative 5'-RACE generated TCR beta libraries. One entry per CDR3 protein results from TCRdb running MiXCR on the 5' RACE reads. The sample carries around 340,000 distinct CDR3 sequences, about 14% recorded once. Points from the study as a whole: Characteristic of ankylosing spondylitis blood, it appeared, was a TCR beta motif comprising about eight highly homologous variants. The disease-linked clones had a CD8+ phenotype and low blood frequencies.

The chain has TRBV5-1 and TRBJ1-1; a weak D match, TRBD1 (5 bases). The clonotype was recovered from a male donor with ankylosing spondylitis or in good health (not recorded which). Sequenced material: blood, either unsorted or a sorted T cell fraction (not recorded which). The CDR3 here is CASRDKSNTEAFF. For the CDR3, the DNA is TGCGCCAGCAGGGACAAATCGAACACTGAAGCTTTCTTT. Filled out from reference TRBV5-1 and TRBJ1-1, the complete variable domain reads KAGVTQTPRYLIKTRGQQVTLSCSPISGHRSVSWYQQTPGQGLQFLFEYFSETQRNKGNFPGRFSGRQFSNSRSEMNVSTLELGDSALYLCASRDKSNTEAFFGQGTRLTVV.